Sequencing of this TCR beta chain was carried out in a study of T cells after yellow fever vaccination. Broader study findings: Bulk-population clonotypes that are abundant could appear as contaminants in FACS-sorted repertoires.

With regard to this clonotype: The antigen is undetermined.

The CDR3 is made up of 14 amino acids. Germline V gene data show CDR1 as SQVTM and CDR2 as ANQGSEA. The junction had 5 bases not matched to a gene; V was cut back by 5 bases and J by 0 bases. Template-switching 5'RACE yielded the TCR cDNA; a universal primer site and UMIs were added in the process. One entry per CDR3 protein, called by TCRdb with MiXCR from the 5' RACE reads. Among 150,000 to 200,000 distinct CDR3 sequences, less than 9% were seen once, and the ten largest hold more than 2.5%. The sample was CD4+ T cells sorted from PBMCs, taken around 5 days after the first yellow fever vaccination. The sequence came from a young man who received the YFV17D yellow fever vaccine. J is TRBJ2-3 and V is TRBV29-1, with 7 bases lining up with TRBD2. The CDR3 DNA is TGCAGCGTTTCGAGCGGGGTTAGCACAGATACGCAGTATTTT. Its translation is CSVSSGVSTDTQYF.